This record covers a single TCR beta chain. This record belongs to a study of blood T cell repertoires in COVID-19. About the research overall: Sites in the United States, Italy and Spain provided acute and convalescent COVID-19 samples. In each case, the material was cDNA or gDNA derived from T cells, B-cell-depleted T cells, or PBMCs.

Source study methods: Estimation of nucleated cell counts was performed using reference gene primer amplification. Assay: immunoSEQ multiplex PCR; the TCRdb copy retains only in-frame clones and omits some. Clonal size and the V and J genes are those of that table, whereas D and trimming came from the DNA. This sample yields 130,000 or so clones, of which more than 80% are seen a single time; approximately 4.3% belongs to the top ten. The sequenced sample was peripheral blood. This clonotype was obtained from a man aged 35-49 years with acute or convalescent COVID-19.

DNA for the CDR3: TGTGCCAGCAGTTACTCCGGGCAGGGTGGTGAAAAACTGTTTTTT. It codes for CASSYSGQGGEKLFF. The rearrangement joins TRBV6-6 to TRBJ1-4; D possibly corresponds to TRBD1 (5 bases). Germline CDR1 and CDR2: MNHNY and SVGAGI (reference sequence). This CDR3 comprises 15 residues. Trimming removed 0 bases from V and 7 bases from J, with 12 bases in between.